The next 8 T cell receptor beta chains were all read from a single sample in a study of T cell responses to AZD1222 COVID-19 vaccine. Sequenced by immunoSEQ multiplex PCR; TCRdb stores in-frame clones only, minus some. The sample has about 120,000 clones; 80% to 95% are singletons. The sequencing used peripheral blood, collected 28 days after the second AZD1222 dose. Source of these receptors: an adult who received the AZD1222 COVID-19 vaccine.

The J gene is TRBJ2-7, the V gene TRBV18; TRBD1 aligns across 7 bases. V lost 6 bases, J lost 0 bases, and 17 bases stayed unmatched. The CDR3 totals 18 residues. Germline lookup yields CDR1 KGHSH and CDR2 LQKENI. CDR3 sequence: CASSIQGAGGTNSYEQYF. For the CDR3, the DNA is TGTGCCAGCTCCATCCAAGGGGCAGGGGGTACGAACTCCTACGAGCAGTACTTC.

The rearrangement joins TRBV2 to TRBJ2-5, with 11 bases aligning to TRBD1. The CDR3 runs 14 residues. CDR1 is SNHLY, CDR2 FYNNEI, per germline. V dropped 6 bases and J dropped 5; count of bases not matched to a gene: 5. The CDR3 protein is CASRDRGLLETQYF. DNA of the CDR3: TGTGCCAGCAGGGACAGGGGGCTCTTGGAGACCCAGTACTTC.

The table lists this clone with a few counts. V is TRBV7-2 and J is TRBJ2-4; tentative D call: TRBD2 (5 bases). Trimming took 1 base from V and 6 from J, leaving 10 bases between them. Germline CDR1 is SGHTA and CDR2 is FQGNSA. This CDR3 is 14 amino acids long. Written as DNA, the CDR3 is TGTGCCAGCAGCTTAGAGGTGGGGAGAAACATTCAGTACTTC. Amino acid sequence: CASSLEVGRNIQYF. The entire variable domain, with the rest obtained from reference TRBV7-2 and TRBJ2-4, is as follows: GAGVSQSPSNKVTEKGKDVELRCDPISGHTALYWYRQSLGQGLEFLIYFQGNSAPDKSGLPSDRFSAERTGGSVSTLTIQRTQQEDSAVYLCASSLEVGRNIQYFGAGTRLSVL.

This chain links TRBV5-4 with TRBJ2-7; 7 nucleotides line up with TRBD1. J was trimmed by 2 bases and V by 4 bases; bases with no gene match: 3. The length of the CDR3 is 13 residues. CDR1 is SGHNT, CDR2 YYREEE, per germline (reference sequence). CDR3 DNA: TGTGCCAGCAGCGGGGACAGAACCTACGAGCAGTACTTC. It yields the protein CASSGDRTYEQYF.

As DNA, the CDR3 is TGCGCCAGCAGCTTGGGTTGGCGGGGCTACGAGCAGTACTTC. Translated, it gives CASSLGWRGYEQYF. The chain joins TRBV5-1 to TRBJ2-7; D is perhaps TRBD2 (6 bases). The CDR3 covers 14 residues. With 0 bases removed from V and 3 bases from J, the gap between germline ends came to 10 bases. Germline V CDR1 and CDR2: SGHRS, YFSETQ.

The chain uses TRBV12-3 or TRBV12-4 and TRBJ1-1; D is possibly TRBD1 (6 bases). CDR3 length: 12 residues. The germline V and J ends were trimmed by 5 bases and 10 bases, with 14 bases remaining between them. The CDR3 reads CASSAGTRGAFF. The CDR3 DNA follows: TGTGCCAGCAGTGCCGGGACACGGGGAGCTTTCTTT.

This chain uses TRBV10-3 with TRBJ2-3; D gene ambiguous. Germline-derived CDR1 and CDR2 are ENHRY and SYGVKD. Between the trimmed V and J ends, which lost 2 bases and 2 bases, there was a span of 8 bases. The CDR3 consists of 14 residues. The CDR3 spells CAISEATNTDTQYF. The CDR3 region has the DNA TGTGCCATCAGTGAGGCTACGAACACAGATACGCAGTATTTT.

CDR3 in amino acids: CASSHDGSGGIRRYNEQFF. DNA of the CDR3: TGTGCCAGCAGCCATGATGGTTCAGGGGGCATACGACGTTACAATGAGCAGTTCTTC. The chain carries TRBV7-9 and TRBJ2-1, with TRBD1 matching over 8 bases. The CDR3 runs to 19 residues. The V gene's germline CDR1 is SEHNR and CDR2 FQNEAQ (reference sequence). With 5 bases clipped from V and 4 bases from J, the junction kept 19 bases outside the gene matches.